This TCR beta chain was recovered during a study of spatial heterogeneity in lung cancer. Study details: More than 9.5 raw reads, on average, carried each unique TCR and UMI combination.

The time point denotes: sample taken at primary tumor resection. Unique molecular identifiers tagged every individual TCR cDNA molecule. From the 5' RACE reads, TCRdb called clonotypes with MiXCR, one entry per CDR3 protein. The sample lists about 2,900 distinct CDR3 sequences; around 12% were seen once. Study results and caveats: Counts of expanded intratumoral alpha and beta TCRs tracked tumor mutation counts.

Worth noting for this clonotype: Its target is unknown.

Germline-derived CDR1 and CDR2 are LGHNA and YNFKEQ. The CDR3 has 15 residues. V was trimmed by 4 bases and J by 5 bases, leaving 15 bases between them. This sample comprised lung tumor tissue, obtained at surgery. The V gene is TRBV4-2, the J gene TRBJ2-1; D gene unclear. This clonotype was obtained from a male donor with early-stage non-small cell lung cancer. The CDR3 protein is CASSPLGSRDNEQFF. The CDR3 nucleotides read TGTGCCAGCAGCCCGCTCGGGTCCCGGGACAATGAGCAGTTCTTC.